This entry concerns a single TCR beta chain. Profiling relied on immunoSEQ multiplex PCR, and the TCRdb table lists in-frame clones only, not all of them. The sample has about 58,000 clones, 90% seen once. Trimming took 1 base from V and 5 from J, leaving 3 bases between them. CDR1 MNHEY and CDR2 SVGAGI come from the germline V gene. The CDR3 contains 11 residues. The data were obtained in a study of blood T cell repertoires in COVID-19. Study details: COVID-19 samples, acute and convalescent, were from the United States, Italy and Spain. From T cells, B-cell-depleted T cells, or PBMCs came the material, which was cDNA or gDNA.

This receptor was obtained from a man between 60 and 75 years old with active COVID-19. The V gene is TRBV6-5, the J gene TRBJ2-7; unclear D gene. Specimen: peripheral blood. The chain's CDR3 is CASSYYNEQYF. The CDR3, as DNA: TGTGCCAGCAGTTACTACAACGAGCAGTACTTC.